These 29 T cell receptor beta chains share one sample of origin, sequenced in a study of Graves' ophthalmopathy and Graves' hyperthyroidism. The TCR beta CDR3 regions underwent amplification from RNA transcripts. RT-PCR with HTBI primers came first, then second-round multiplex PCR. From the multiplex PCR reads, TCRdb called clonotypes with MiXCR, one entry per CDR3 protein. This table has just over 400,000 distinct CDR3 sequences, approximately 21% appearing once. Input material: peripheral blood. These receptor sequences come from a woman under 30 with stable Graves' hyperthyroidism.

This clonotype was recorded at least ten times. This chain connects TRBV12-3 or TRBV12-4 to TRBJ1-1, with D unclear. This CDR3 is built from 13 residues. The V end lost 1 base, the J end lost 6 bases, and 9 bases lay between the germline ends. The CDR3 DNA reads as TGTGCCAGCAGTTTAGTGCGGTTGGCTGAAGCTTTCTTT. It is translated as CASSLVRLAEAFF.

This clonotype has a single count. The chain joins TRBV6-1 to TRBJ1-1; a possible D gene is TRBD1 (5 bases). Trimming took off 6 bases at V and 0 bases at J, with 17 bases between the two ends. The CDR3 extends over 16 amino acids. The germline CDR1 and CDR2 sequences are MNHNS and SASEGT. CDR3 in amino acids: CASSTSGRGVNTEAFF. CDR3 DNA sequence: TGTGCCAGCAGCACATCCGGGAGGGGAGTGAACACTGAAGCTTTCTTT.

At least ten counts were recorded for this clonotype. The chain has TRBV12-3 or TRBV12-4 and TRBJ2-2; D possibly uses TRBD1 or TRBD2 (5 bases each). Deletions cut 6 bases from V and 1 base from J, with 9 bases between. The CDR3 has 14 amino acids. The CDR3 DNA is TGTGCCAGCAGCAAGGGACGGAACACCGGGGAGCTGTTTTTT. Its protein product is CASSKGRNTGELFF.

This clonotype was seen a few times. The V call is TRBV28, the J call TRBJ2-7, with TRBD1 matching 7 bases. The CDR3 is made up of 13 amino acids. CDR1 and CDR2 (germline): MDHEN, SYDVKM. J gave up 0 bases and V 7 bases, and 3 bases lay outside the gene matches. CDR3 loop: CASTGTVSYEQYF. The CDR3 nucleotides read TGTGCCAGCACGGGGACAGTCTCCTACGAGCAGTACTTC.

This clonotype occurred many times. The chain combines TRBV29-1 with TRBJ2-5; weak D call: TRBD1 (5 bases). The V and J ends lost 3 bases and 5 bases respectively, with 10 bases between them. The CDR3 is 12 amino acids. CDR1 SQVTM and CDR2 ANQGSEA come from the germline V gene. In DNA, the CDR3 is TGCAGCGTTGAGCCAGGGCTGGAGACCCAGTACTTC. Translated, it gives CSVEPGLETQYF.

The chain joins TRBV19 to TRBJ2-5, with D uncertain. This CDR3 comprises 13 residues. Germline CDR1 and CDR2: LNHDA and SQIVND (reference sequence). The V and J ends lost 4 bases and 5 bases respectively, with 11 bases between them. CDR3 in amino acids: CASSTVSAETQYF. CDR3 sequence (DNA): TGTGCCAGTAGTACTGTTTCGGCGGAGACCCAGTACTTC.

The CDR3 loop is CASSASGRGSYEQYF. The CDR3 DNA sequence: TGTGCCAGCAGTGCCAGTGGCAGGGGTTCCTACGAGCAGTACTTC. The chain recombines TRBV28 with TRBJ2-7; possibly TRBD1 for D (6 bases). Germline loops: CDR1 MDHEN, CDR2 SYDVKM. V gave up 5 bases and J gave up 1 base, with 15 bases separating them. The CDR3 is 15 amino acids.

This clonotype was counted ten times or more. The rearrangement links TRBV5-1 to TRBJ2-2; no firm D call. V was cut by 0 bases and J by 2 bases, with 8 bases left in between. CDR1 SGHRS and CDR2 YFSETQ come from the germline V gene. This CDR3 is built from 15 residues. The CDR3 region is CASSLGVRNTGELFF. CDR3 bases: TGCGCCAGCAGCTTGGGTGTCAGAAACACCGGGGAGCTGTTTTTT.

This clonotype was recorded many times. The chain carries TRBV5-1 and TRBJ1-5; D is unresolved. The CDR3 covers 13 residues. Trimming stripped 1 base from V and 2 bases from J, with 4 bases between. Germline assignment: CDR1 SGHRS and CDR2 YFSETQ. CDR3 nucleotides: TGCGCCAGCAGCTTGAATGGCAATCAGCCCCAGCATTTT. This sequence encodes CASSLNGNQPQHF.

This CDR3 is CASLRGNQNTEAFF. The CDR3 bases are TGTGCCAGCCTCAGAGGGAACCAGAACACTGAAGCTTTCTTT. The rearrangement links TRBV7-8 to TRBJ1-1, with D unclear. The CDR3 has 14 residues. Germline V gene sequence: CDR1 SGHVS, CDR2 FQNEAQ. Trimming took 8 bases from V and 1 from J, leaving 14 bases between them.

This clonotype was found many times. This chain uses TRBV6-2 or TRBV6-3 with TRBJ2-5; D is tentatively TRBD1 or TRBD2 (5 bases each). This CDR3 comprises 14 residues. V lost 7 bases and J lost 4, with 16 bases in between. The V gene's germline CDR1 is MNHEY and CDR2 SVGEGT. CDR3 residues: CASNEGWLGETQYF. CDR3 nucleotides: TGTGCCAGCAACGAGGGGTGGCTAGGAGAGACCCAGTACTTC.

This clonotype was observed at least ten times. V gene TRBV20-1 combines with J gene TRBJ2-7; D is perhaps TRBD1 (6 bases). From germline, CDR1 is DFQATT and CDR2 SNEGSKA (reference sequence). The CDR3 is made up of 15 amino acids. Trimming took off 3 bases at V and 3 bases at J, with 18 bases between the two ends. Here the CDR3 DNA reads TGCAGTGCTAGTCCGGGACACATAACGATCTACGAGCAGTACTTC. Amino acid sequence: CSASPGHITIYEQYF.

The table lists this clonotype with many counts. The chain couples TRBV19 to TRBJ2-4; 9 nucleotides line up with TRBD2. This CDR3 contains 16 residues. The junction had 15 bases not matched to a gene; V was cut back by 3 bases and J by 12 bases. Germline assignment: CDR1 LNHDA and CDR2 SQIVND (reference sequence). The CDR3 coding sequence is TGTGCCAGTAGTATGGGGGCCGGGTTGCTAGCGGGACGTCAGTACTTC. Translation gives CASSMGAGLLAGRQYF.

This clonotype showed up many times. The chain is built from TRBV20-1 and TRBJ2-5; 8 nucleotides match TRBD2. CDR1 DFQATT and CDR2 SNEGSKA come from the germline V gene (reference sequence). CDR3 length: 13 residues. The V segment lost 2 bases and the J segment 12 bases; nucleotides outside the gene matches: 11. CDR3 sequence reads: CSARSSSGPPKYF. The DNA for the CDR3 is TGCAGTGCTAGAAGTTCTAGCGGGCCCCCCAAGTACTTC.

The chain couples TRBV28 to TRBJ2-7; TRBD1 matches at 11 bases. Trimming cost V 3 bases and J 5 bases; bases outside gene matches: 6. CDR1 and CDR2 from the germline V gene are MDHEN and SYDVKM. The CDR3 is 15 amino acids. The CDR3 nucleotides read TGTGCCAGCAGTTTCAGGGACAGGGGGGGAGACGAGCAGTACTTC. Its protein product is CASSFRDRGGDEQYF.

This clonotype was seen repeatedly, ten times or more. The rearrangement joins TRBV29-1 to TRBJ1-2; possible D gene TRBD1, 6 bases. The ends were cut back, 0 bases at V and 9 bases at J, with 14 bases in the middle. The germline V gene has CDR1 SQVTM and CDR2 ANQGSEA. The CDR3 has 13 residues. The CDR3 loop is CSVEEDVRGSYTF. The CDR3 DNA is TGCAGCGTTGAAGAAGATGTCAGGGGAAGCTACACCTTC.

The genes are TRBV10-3 and TRBJ2-7, with 14 positions matching TRBD2. This CDR3 contains 16 residues. V gave up 5 bases and J gave up 3 bases; unmatched junction bases: 6. In germline, CDR1 is ENHRY, CDR2 SYGVKD. This CDR3 is CAISLGTSGSNYEQYF. For the CDR3, the DNA is TGTGCCATCAGTCTTGGGACTAGCGGGAGTAACTACGAGCAGTACTTC.

The sample holds many counts of this clonotype. The V and J genes are TRBV28 and TRBJ2-7, with D unclear. Germline V gene data show CDR1 as MDHEN and CDR2 as SYDVKM. V was shortened by 3 bases and J by 5 bases, with 5 bases between the two germline ends. The CDR3 loop spans 11 amino acids. The CDR3: CASSFTHEQYF. DNA for the CDR3: TGTGCCAGCAGTTTTACCCACGAGCAGTACTTC.

This clonotype was seen only a few times. The gene calls are TRBV25-1 and TRBJ1-2, with 7 bases that match TRBD1. J lost 8 bases, V lost 5 bases, and 5 bases had no gene match. Germline V gene sequence: CDR1 MGHDK, CDR2 SYGVNS. The CDR3 runs to 12 residues. The CDR3 nucleotides are TGTGCCAGCAGTAACGACAGGGTCGGCTACACCTTC. As protein: CASSNDRVGYTF.

V usage is TRBV6-1 and J usage is TRBJ2-6; D unresolved. In germline, CDR1 is MNHNS, CDR2 SASEGT. The CDR3 totals 16 residues. Trimming pared 2 bases from V and 1 base from J, leaving 9 bases between. DNA of the CDR3: TGTGCCAGCAGTGAAATCGCAGGTTCTGGGGCCAACGTCCTGACTTTC. Translation gives CASSEIAGSGANVLTF.

The table lists this clonotype with many counts. The J gene is TRBJ2-5, the V gene TRBV5-5; D is unresolved. The CDR3 covers 14 residues. Germline values: CDR1 SGHKS, CDR2 YYEKEE (reference sequence). Between the trimmed V and J ends, which lost 4 bases and 3 bases, there was a span of 13 bases. CDR3 amino acids: CASSETPRKETQYF. The CDR3 DNA reads TGTGCCAGCAGCGAGACCCCGCGGAAAGAGACCCAGTACTTC. The variable domain in full, completed from reference TRBV5-5 and TRBJ2-5, reads DAGVTQSPTHLIKTRGQQVTLRCSPISGHKSVSWYQQVLGQGPQFIFQYYEKEERGRGNFPDRFSARQFPNYSSELNVNALLLGDSALYLCASSETPRKETQYFGPGTRLLVL.

To note about this clonotype: In this CDR3 the conserved last residue, phenylalanine or tryptophan, is missing, so a read error is likely. J is TRBJ1-2 and V is TRBV24-1; 9 nucleotides line up with TRBD1. This CDR3 spans 16 amino acids. Losses at the gene ends were 2 bases for V and 4 bases for J; bases not matched to a gene: 7. Germline loops: CDR1 KGHDR, CDR2 SFDVKD. CDR3 in DNA: TGTGCCACCAGTGATTCTCCGGGACAGGGCACCTATGGCTACACCTAC. Amino acid sequence: CATSDSPGQGTYGYTY.

This clonotype has just a few counts. The chain recombines TRBV12-3 or TRBV12-4 with TRBJ2-5; D might be TRBD1 or TRBD2, each matching 5 bases. Trimming pared 6 bases from V and 5 bases from J, leaving 13 bases between. CDR3 size: 13 residues. CDR3 region: CASSRDQRETQYF. The CDR3 nucleotides read TGTGCCAGCAGCCGGGACCAGCGGGAGACCCAGTACTTC.

This clonotype came up many times. The chain links TRBV5-1 to TRBJ2-2; 7 bases map to TRBD1. V was pared by 3 bases and J by 0 bases, with 5 bases of the junction left unmatched. The CDR3 runs 16 residues. Germline CDR1 and CDR2: SGHRS and YFSETQ. The CDR3 DNA reads as TGCGCCAGCAGCTCATCCGGGACAGCGAACACCGGGGAGCTGTTTTTT. This gives the protein CASSSSGTANTGELFF.

The chain combines TRBV6-2 or TRBV6-3 with TRBJ2-5; no clear D. Per germline, CDR1 MNHEY and CDR2 SVGEGT. Deletions cut 4 bases from V and 4 bases from J, with 10 bases between. The CDR3 has 13 residues. CDR3 region: CASSWALGETQYF. Written as DNA, the CDR3 is TGTGCCAGCAGTTGGGCCCTCGGAGAGACCCAGTACTTC.

The V and J genes are TRBV6-5 and TRBJ1-2; D might be TRBD1 (5 bases). This CDR3 has 16 residues. Deletions cut 2 bases from V and 2 bases from J, with 15 bases between. Germline values: CDR1 MNHEY, CDR2 SVGAGI. This CDR3 reads CASSYALDNLNYGYTF. CDR3 DNA: TGTGCCAGCAGTTACGCCCTGGACAACCTAAACTATGGCTACACCTTC.

CDR3 protein: CASLGDRANYEQYF. The CDR3 coding sequence is TGTGCCAGCCTCGGGGACAGGGCAAACTACGAGCAGTACTTC. This chain connects TRBV6-1 to TRBJ2-7; 9 nucleotides align to TRBD1. V was pared by 8 bases and J by 3 bases, with 8 bases of the junction left unmatched. CDR1 is MNHNS and CDR2 is SASEGT in the germline V gene. The CDR3 contains 14 residues.

This clonotype was observed at least ten times. One junction end does not reproduce the germline sequence, and a read error may be involved. This sequence joins TRBV6-2 or TRBV6-3 and TRBJ1-2; weak D call: TRBD1 (6 bases). The CDR3 totals 14 residues. From germline, CDR1 is MNHEY and CDR2 SVGEGT. The CDR3 protein is CAGSPLGQTYGYTF. The CDR3 bases are TGTGCCGGCAGTCCTTTAGGACAGACCTATGGCTACACCTTC.

This clonotype was found a few times. The chain joins TRBV9 to TRBJ1-2; D not certain. V lost 10 bases and J lost 3, with 22 bases in between. The CDR3 contains 15 residues. Germline values: CDR1 SGDLS, CDR2 YYNGEE. CDR3 region: CAGNEPRDTDYGYTF. Written as DNA, the CDR3 is TGTGCCGGCAACGAGCCTCGGGATACCGACTATGGCTACACCTTC.